One sample yielded the 29 T cell receptor beta chains listed below, sequenced in a study of CD8 T cells in ankylosing spondylitis. Each CDR3 protein gets one entry after TCRdb re-called the 5' RACE reads with MiXCR. The sample includes 100,000 or so distinct CDR3 sequences, around 24% of them seen just once. Sequencing was done on a sample of synovial fluid, either unsorted or a sorted T cell fraction (not recorded which). Every receptor here comes from a male donor with ankylosing spondylitis.

V gene TRBV5-1 combines with J gene TRBJ2-2; tentative D call: TRBD1 (5 bases). The germline V gene has CDR1 SGHRS and CDR2 YFSETQ. The CDR3 covers 13 residues. V was shortened by 1 base and J by 6 bases, with 7 bases between the two germline ends. The CDR3 reads CASSLRGSGELFF. CDR3 DNA: TGCGCCAGCAGCTTGAGGGGATCCGGGGAGCTGTTTTTT.

This clonotype showed up many times. The chain couples TRBV24-1 to TRBJ2-1; 9 bases fit TRBD1. The CDR3 covers 16 residues. In germline, CDR1 is KGHDR, CDR2 SFDVKD. With V trimmed by 4 bases and J by 8 bases, 11 bases remained unmatched. CDR3 loop: CATSDSGTGLPHEQFF. CDR3 bases: TGTGCCACCAGTGACTCCGGGACAGGGCTGCCGCATGAGCAGTTCTTC.

The sample holds a few counts of this clonotype. V gene TRBV2 combines with J gene TRBJ2-7, with D uncertain. CDR1 SNHLY and CDR2 FYNNEI come from the germline V gene. The CDR3 covers 11 residues. The V and J ends lost 8 bases and 3 bases respectively, with 8 bases between them. The CDR3: CASRKNYEQYF. The CDR3 region has the DNA TGTGCCAGCCGAAAGAACTACGAGCAGTACTTC.

The V call is TRBV20-1, the J call TRBJ1-6, with D perhaps TRBD1 (5 bases). The CDR3 extends over 17 amino acids. With 0 bases removed from V and 7 bases from J, the gap between germline ends came to 19 bases. The germline V gene encodes CDR1 DFQATT and CDR2 SNEGSKA (reference sequence). In DNA form, the CDR3 reads TGCAGTGCTAGAGATAGCCAATTAACTGGGGGAAATTCACCCCTCCACTTT. Protein product: CSARDSQLTGGNSPLHF.

V is TRBV5-1 and J is TRBJ1-1, with a weak D call TRBD1 (6 bases). Per germline, CDR1 SGHRS and CDR2 YFSETQ. This CDR3 is 14 amino acids long. Trimming pared 4 bases from V and 0 bases from J, leaving 10 bases between. In DNA, the CDR3 is TGCGCCAGCAGCCCAGGGGCCGTGAACACTGAAGCTTTCTTT. Translating gives CASSPGAVNTEAFF.

This clonotype was counted at least ten times. This chain connects TRBV20-1 to TRBJ2-1; 7 positions agree with TRBD2. The V and J ends lost 3 bases and 4 bases, in that order; junction bases with no gene match: 6. The CDR3 has 14 residues. The germline gives CDR1 DFQATT, CDR2 SNEGSKA (reference sequence). CDR3 loop: CSASSGREYNEQFF. The CDR3 bases are TGCAGTGCTAGTTCGGGGAGGGAATACAATGAGCAGTTCTTC.

In this sample, this clonotype turned up many times. The chain carries TRBV10-3 and TRBJ1-5; D is unclear. In germline, CDR1 is ENHRY, CDR2 SYGVKD. Trimming left V 1 base short and J 5 bases short, with 9 bases between. This CDR3 is built from 14 residues. Here the CDR3 DNA reads TGTGCCATCAGTGAGTTAGGAGGCGATCAGCCCCAGCATTTT. The encoded protein is CAISELGGDQPQHF.

The V call is TRBV4-2, the J call TRBJ2-1, with TRBD2 identical over 8 bases. The germline V gene has CDR1 LGHNA and CDR2 YNFKEQ. This CDR3 is built from 17 residues. V was pared by 0 bases and J by 7 bases, with 11 bases of the junction left unmatched. CDR3 protein: CASSQDRSGSIGNEQFF. CDR3 DNA: TGTGCCAGCAGCCAAGATAGAAGCGGGAGTATCGGAAATGAGCAGTTCTTC.

This clonotype turned up a few times. The genes are TRBV20-1 and TRBJ2-1; 9 bases fit TRBD2. Germline V gives CDR1 DFQATT, CDR2 SNEGSKA (reference sequence). The CDR3 contains 16 residues. Losses at the gene ends were 2 bases for V and 5 bases for J; bases not matched to a gene: 10. The CDR3 nucleotides are TGCAGTGCTAGAACACTCTGGGTAGCGGGAGACAATGAGCAGTTCTTC. Encoded protein: CSARTLWVAGDNEQFF.

This clonotype has ten or more counts. The V gene is TRBV12-3 or TRBV12-4, the J gene TRBJ2-3; 12 bases fit TRBD2. The length of the CDR3 is 15 residues. V gave up 5 bases and J gave up 4 bases; unmatched junction bases: 4. CDR3 nucleotides: TGTGCCAGCAGTCCGACTAGCGGGGGCGCAGATACGCAGTATTTT. It yields the protein CASSPTSGGADTQYF.

CDR3 coding DNA: TGTGCCAGCAGCTGGGGACAGGTCCCCCTCGAGCAGTACGTC. It encodes CASSWGQVPLEQYV. V and J are TRBV5-6 and TRBJ2-7; 8 bases are shared with TRBD1. The CDR3 has 14 amino acids. Germline values: CDR1 SGHDT, CDR2 YYEEEE. The trim removed 3 bases at V and 6 bases at J, leaving 8 bases unmatched.

This chain joins TRBV10-3 and TRBJ2-2; 9 nucleotides align to TRBD2. Looked up from germline, CDR1 is ENHRY and CDR2 is SYGVKD. The CDR3 covers 17 residues. The V gene end was trimmed by 10 bases and the J gene end by 4 bases; junction bases not matched to a gene: 16. The CDR3 region is CATGASGTTSATGELFF. In DNA, the CDR3 is TGTGCCACCGGGGCTAGCGGGACGACGTCGGCCACCGGGGAGCTGTTTTTT.

This clonotype was seen a handful of times. This chain links TRBV11-3 with TRBJ1-5; D is uncertain. Germline V gene sequence: CDR1 SGHNT, CDR2 YENEEA. V dropped 0 bases and J dropped 3 bases, with 3 bases sitting between them. This CDR3 has 13 residues. The CDR3 loop reads CASSLDNNQPQHF. CDR3 nucleotide sequence: TGTGCCAGCAGCTTAGACAACAATCAGCCCCAGCATTTT.

This clonotype showed up just a few times. This sequence joins TRBV11-2 and TRBJ2-2; 8 bases match TRBD2. Germline V gene data show CDR1 as SGHAT and CDR2 as FQNNGV. V shed 5 bases and J 1 base; nucleotides not matched to a gene: 9. This CDR3 contains 17 residues. CDR3 loop: CASSQRAGVENTGELFF. CDR3 bases: TGTGCCAGCAGCCAGAGAGCGGGAGTGGAGAACACCGGGGAGCTGTTTTTT.

The chain couples TRBV10-3 to TRBJ2-7; D gene uncertain. From germline, CDR1 is ENHRY and CDR2 SYGVKD. This CDR3 is built from 12 residues. Trimming cost V 2 bases and J 6 bases, with 8 bases left between them. The CDR3 here is CAISEVGGEQYV. CDR3 in DNA: TGTGCCATCAGTGAGGTAGGTGGCGAGCAGTACGTC.

The CDR3 reads CASSPRLGNTEAFF. CDR3 DNA sequence: TGTGCCAGCTCACCGCGGTTGGGAAACACTGAAGCTTTCTTT. This chain connects TRBV18 to TRBJ1-1; no reliable D call. The CDR3 runs 14 residues. Germline V gives CDR1 KGHSH, CDR2 LQKENI. The V gene lost 3 bases and the J gene lost 2 bases, with 10 bases spanning the gap.

The chain employs TRBV29-1 and TRBJ2-7; perhaps TRBD1 as D (6 bases). V was shortened by 8 bases and J by 2 bases, with 13 bases between the two germline ends. The V gene's germline CDR1 is SQVTM and CDR2 ANQGSEA. CDR3 length: 12 amino acids. CDR3 loop: CSITDSAYEQYF. The CDR3 nucleotides read TGCAGCATAACGGACAGCGCCTACGAGCAGTACTTC.

The chain has TRBV5-5 and TRBJ2-3, with TRBD1 identical over 7 bases. Germline loops: CDR1 SGHKS, CDR2 YYEKEE (reference sequence). Trimming cost V 3 bases and J 4 bases; bases outside gene matches: 11. The CDR3 runs to 16 residues. CDR3 DNA sequence: TGTGCCAGCAGCTCCACAACGCTACAGGGGTCAGATACGCAGTATTTT. Protein: CASSSTTLQGSDTQYF.

The genes are TRBV7-9 and TRBJ2-5, with 7 bases aligning to TRBD1. This CDR3 is built from 14 residues. Germline V gene sequence: CDR1 SEHNR, CDR2 FQNEAQ (reference sequence). V dropped 7 bases and J dropped 0; count of bases not matched to a gene: 5. CDR3: CASNPTGNQETQYF. In DNA, the CDR3 is TGTGCCAGCAACCCGACAGGGAACCAAGAGACCCAGTACTTC.

The rearrangement uses TRBV12-3 or TRBV12-4 and TRBJ1-1; D is undetermined. CDR3 length: 13 residues. Trimming removed 0 bases from V and 4 bases from J, with 6 bases in between. CDR3 region: CASSLADPTEAFF. The CDR3 region has the DNA TGTGCCAGCAGTTTAGCCGACCCCACTGAAGCTTTCTTT.

There are many counts of this clonotype. The rearrangement links TRBV10-3 to TRBJ1-4; 7 nucleotides line up with TRBD1. Germline CDR1 reads ENHRY; CDR2 reads SYGVKD. There are 13 residues in the CDR3. V dropped 6 bases and J dropped 5; count of bases not matched to a gene: 3. CDR3 in DNA: TGTGCCATCAGGCAGGGGGAAAATGAAAAACTGTTTTTT. It yields the protein CAIRQGENEKLFF.

This clonotype was counted ten times or more. The V call is TRBV10-3, the J call TRBJ2-1, with no clear D. The CDR3 runs to 14 residues. Trimming took 1 base from V and 5 from J, leaving 9 bases between them. CDR1 is ENHRY and CDR2 is SYGVKD in the germline V gene. The CDR3 region is CAISELGADNEQFF. The CDR3 nucleotides are TGTGCCATCAGTGAGTTGGGCGCAGACAATGAGCAGTTCTTC.

The chain recombines TRBV10-3 with TRBJ2-7, with D maybe TRBD1 (5 bases). The CDR3 length is 14 residues. Trimming shortened V by 11 bases and J by 1 base, and 18 bases separated the two germline ends. Germline loops: CDR1 ENHRY, CDR2 SYGVKD. The CDR3 reads CAVTHAQGSYEQYF. The CDR3 region has the DNA TGTGCCGTCACCCACGCTCAGGGATCCTACGAGCAGTACTTC.

This clonotype appeared a few times. This rearrangement joins TRBV20-1 to TRBJ2-4; D is possibly TRBD1 or TRBD2 (6 bases each). The V and J ends lost 4 bases and 0 bases respectively, with 19 bases between them. CDR3 length: 17 residues. Germline CDR1 and CDR2: DFQATT and SNEGSKA (reference sequence). In DNA, the CDR3 is TGCAGTGCTAAAGCCTTCACAGGGACTCTAGCCAAAAACATTCAGTACTTC. Translation gives CSAKAFTGTLAKNIQYF.

There are many counts of this clonotype. The V gene is TRBV20-1, the J gene TRBJ2-2, with TRBD2 matching over 12 bases. The germline V gene has CDR1 DFQATT and CDR2 SNEGSKA (reference sequence). The J segment lost 6 bases and the V segment lost 6 bases, leaving 11 bases of the junction unmatched. The CDR3 has 16 amino acids. CDR3 loop: CSALFSSGRAPGELFF. The CDR3 DNA is TGCAGTGCGCTCTTCTCTAGCGGGAGGGCCCCCGGGGAGCTGTTTTTT.

The rearrangement uses TRBV5-1 and TRBJ1-2; D gene unclear. The V gene lost 0 bases and the J gene lost 8 bases, with 14 bases spanning the gap. There are 14 residues in the CDR3. CDR1 is SGHRS, CDR2 YFSETQ, per germline. This chain's CDR3 is CASSLDGVREGYTF. CDR3 bases: TGCGCCAGCAGCTTGGACGGTGTCCGGGAAGGCTACACCTTC.

V is TRBV5-1 and J is TRBJ2-1; D might be TRBD2 (7 bases). CDR3 length: 15 residues. V shed 3 bases and J shed 4 bases, with 14 bases lying between them. Germline V CDR1 and CDR2: SGHRS, YFSETQ. CDR3 in DNA: TGCGCCAGCAGCTCTAGGGGGGGAAATTACAATGAGCAGTTCTTC. It yields the protein CASSSRGGNYNEQFF.

The chain couples TRBV12-3 or TRBV12-4 to TRBJ1-2, with D maybe TRBD1 (6 bases). The CDR3 consists of 13 residues. Between the trimmed V and J ends, which lost 5 bases and 1 base, there was a span of 8 bases. The CDR3 DNA follows: TGTGCCAGCAGTATCAGGGGTAACTATGGCTACACCTTC. Amino acid sequence: CASSIRGNYGYTF.

This clonotype has a handful of counts. This chain joins TRBV10-3 and TRBJ2-1, with 7 bases lining up with TRBD1. This CDR3 comprises 13 residues. The V gene's germline CDR1 is ENHRY and CDR2 SYGVKD. The V gene end was trimmed by 4 bases and the J gene end by 7 bases; junction bases not matched to a gene: 4. The CDR3 sequence: CAISAGTANEQFF. The CDR3 region has the DNA TGTGCCATCAGTGCCGGGACAGCTAATGAGCAGTTCTTC.